What follows are 3 T cell receptor beta chains derived from one specimen sequenced in a study of T cell responses to AZD1222 COVID-19 vaccine. Only in-frame clones appear in the TCRdb table, and some are missing; sequencing was by immunoSEQ multiplex PCR. The table lists around 78,000 clones, under 90% of them singletons. Sequencing was performed on peripheral blood, taken 28 days after the second AZD1222 dose. Every receptor here comes from an adult who received the AZD1222 COVID-19 vaccine.

V usage is TRBV29-1 and J usage is TRBJ2-1, with D perhaps TRBD2 (5 bases). In germline, CDR1 is SQVTM, CDR2 ANQGSEA. The CDR3 runs 10 residues. Trimming removed 6 bases from V and 9 bases from J, with 9 bases in between. For the CDR3, the DNA is TGCAGCGTGACGACTATTGAGCAGTTCTTC. Translated: CSVTTIEQFF.

The chain links TRBV5-1 to TRBJ1-1; D call uncertain. The V and J ends lost 4 bases and 0 bases respectively, with 13 bases between them. Germline V gene lookup returns CDR1 SGHRS and CDR2 YFSETQ. The CDR3 runs 15 residues. CDR3 amino acids: CASSQEGFLNTEAFF. The DNA for the CDR3 is TGCGCCAGCAGCCAGGAGGGATTTCTGAACACTGAAGCTTTCTTT.

The chain has TRBV7-7 and TRBJ2-6, with 10 nucleotides matching TRBD1. V was clipped by 5 bases and J by 0 bases; unmatched bases: 4. Germline loops: CDR1 SSHAT, CDR2 FNYEAQ (reference sequence). This CDR3 comprises 17 residues. The DNA for the CDR3 is TGTGCCAGCAGCACGGGACAGGGGCCCTCTGGGGCCAACGTCCTGACTTTC. It encodes CASSTGQGPSGANVLTF.